This TCR beta chain emerged from a study of cytomegalovirus exposure and HLA in healthy donors. Study as a whole: Early released data comprised 80 million to 90 million unique TCRs from HLA-typed donors. Study conclusions and caveats: Across all donors, roughly uniform sequencing depth was an assumption of the presence/absence analyses.

Among the donors, all were healthy bone marrow donors. Details on this clone: The target antigen is unknown.

Primers included in the PCR were 60 Vbeta and 13 Jbeta primers. Some clones are missing from TCRdb's copy, which holds only in-frame ones; the method was immunoSEQ multiplex PCR. The sample shows under 200,000 clones, approximately 80% of them seen only once. The receptor's source is a woman between 35 and 50 years old in good health and CMV-seropositive. The sample consisted of PBMCs.

The CDR3 loop is CASRRTGGVHDNEQFF. CDR3 nucleotide sequence: TGTGCCAGCAGACGGACGGGGGGAGTCCACGACAATGAGCAGTTCTTC. This chain joins TRBV28 and TRBJ2-1, with 7 bases fitting TRBD2. The CDR3 length is 16 residues. Germline CDR1 and CDR2: MDHEN and SYDVKM. Trimming removed 6 bases from V and 5 bases from J; junction bases left unmatched: 13.